What follows is one T cell receptor (beta chain) and its context. Antigen: not known. Authors' analysis steps: It was from CDR3 differences across clinicopathological groups that a distant-metastasis classifier for papillary thyroid cancer was built. Using MiXCR, TCRdb reanalyzed the PCR reads. In this record, the V and J calls reflect TCRdb's handling and not the investigators' own analysis. The sample lists roughly 30,000 clones; 25% to 35% were seen once. The data were taken from a study of metastatic and nonmetastatic thyroid tumors. Whole-study context: The authors compared repertoires across blood and tumor or nodule tissue from malignant and benign thyroid patients. General study results and limits: For both blood and tumor, malignant thyroid tumors reportedly showed significantly higher TCR beta diversity than benign nodules did.

The V end lost 5 bases, the J end lost 3 bases, and 11 bases lay between the germline ends. Germline V lookup: CDR1 DFQATT, CDR2 SNEGSKA (reference sequence). There are 13 residues in the CDR3. No treatment of any kind had been given to any patient before thyroid surgery. The TCR sequence derives from a female donor with papillary thyroid cancer or a benign thyroid nodule (not recorded which). Some clones in this sample may be carry-over from other donors' samples. The chain is built from TRBV20-1 and TRBJ1-5; D unclear. Sequenced: blood. The CDR3 nucleotides are TGCAGTGCTTCCGGGTATAACAATCAGCCCCAGCATTTT. The encoded protein is CSASGYNNQPQHF.